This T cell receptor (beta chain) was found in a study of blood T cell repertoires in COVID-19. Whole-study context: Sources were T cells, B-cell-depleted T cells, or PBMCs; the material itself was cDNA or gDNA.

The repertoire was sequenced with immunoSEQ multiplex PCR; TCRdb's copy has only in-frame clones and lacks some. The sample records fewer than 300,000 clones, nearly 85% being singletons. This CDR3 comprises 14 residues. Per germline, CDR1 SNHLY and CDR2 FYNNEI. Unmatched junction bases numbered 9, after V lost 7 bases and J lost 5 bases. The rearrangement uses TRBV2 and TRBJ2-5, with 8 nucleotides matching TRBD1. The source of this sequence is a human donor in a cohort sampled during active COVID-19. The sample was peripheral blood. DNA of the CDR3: TGTGCCAGCAACCCAGGGGGCAGGGGGGAGACCCAGTACTTC. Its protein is CASNPGGRGETQYF.